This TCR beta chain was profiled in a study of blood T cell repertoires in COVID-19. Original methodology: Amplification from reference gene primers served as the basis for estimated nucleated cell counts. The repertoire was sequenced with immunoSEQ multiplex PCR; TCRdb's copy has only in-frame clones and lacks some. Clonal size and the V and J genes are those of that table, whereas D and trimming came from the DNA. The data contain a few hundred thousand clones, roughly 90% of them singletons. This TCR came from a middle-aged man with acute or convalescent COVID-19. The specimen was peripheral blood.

CDR3 region: CASSLVVWDRGWEKLFF. In nucleotides, the CDR3 is TGTGCCAGCAGCTTAGTGGTCTGGGACAGGGGTTGGGAAAAACTGTTTTTT. The rearrangement uses TRBV7-6 and TRBJ1-4, with 10 bases identical to TRBD1. The CDR3 has 17 residues. The V gene's germline CDR1 is SGHVS and CDR2 FNYEAQ. The trim removed 1 base at V and 8 bases at J, leaving 10 bases unmatched.